Below are 8 T cell receptor beta chains sequenced from a single sample in a study of T cell repertoires in cytomegalovirus infection. TCRdb used MiXCR to reprocess the reads, holding one entry per CDR3 protein. The sample includes approximately 490,000 distinct CDR3 sequences, around 10% of them seen just once. Source material: PBMCs. The receptors shown here come from a human donor in good health (CMV status not recorded). Some clones in this sample may be carry-over from other donors' samples.

This clonotype showed up just a few times. J is TRBJ2-7 and V is TRBV5-1, with TRBD2 identical over 8 bases. Germline V lookup: CDR1 SGHRS, CDR2 YFSETQ. V lost 7 bases, J lost 5 bases, and 8 bases stayed unmatched. The length of the CDR3 is 13 residues. CDR3 amino acids: CASSPLSGDEQYF. CDR3 sequence (DNA): TGCGCCAGCTCCCCCCTTAGCGGGGACGAGCAGTACTTC.

Many counts were recorded for this clonotype. The chain employs TRBV10-3 and TRBJ1-6; possibly TRBD1 for D (5 bases). CDR3 length equals 12 residues. Germline V lookup: CDR1 ENHRY, CDR2 SYGVKD. The V end was cut by 7 bases, the J end by 8 bases, with 9 bases between. The CDR3 DNA reads as TGTGCCATCAAAACAGGAGATTCACCCCTCCACTTT. It codes for CAIKTGDSPLHF.

This clonotype was counted at least ten times. The chain links TRBV27 to TRBJ1-1; D possibly corresponds to TRBD1 (5 bases). This CDR3 is 13 amino acids long. The V and J ends lost 0 bases and 7 bases respectively, with 9 bases between them. Looked up from germline, CDR1 is MNHEY and CDR2 is SMNVEV (reference sequence). The CDR3: CASSLSATVEAFF. The CDR3 DNA follows: TGTGCCAGCAGTTTATCAGCGACAGTTGAAGCTTTCTTT.

This clonotype was found many times. The gene calls are TRBV7-9 and TRBJ2-6, with unresolved D. The CDR3 length is 16 residues. The germline V gene has CDR1 SEHNR and CDR2 FQNEAQ (reference sequence). Trimming removed 0 bases at V and 0 bases at J, with 6 bases between. The CDR3 sequence: CASSLALSSGANVLTF. DNA for the CDR3: TGTGCCAGCAGCTTAGCGCTCTCCTCTGGGGCCAACGTCCTGACTTTC.

V is TRBV29-1 and J is TRBJ2-1; 9 nucleotides line up with TRBD1. The CDR3 loop spans 14 amino acids. Unmatched junction bases numbered 11, after V lost 4 bases and J lost 10 bases. Germline assignment: CDR1 SQVTM and CDR2 ANQGSEA. Here the CDR3 reads CSVGAVYRGLEQFF. The CDR3 nucleotides read TGCAGCGTTGGTGCGGTTTACAGGGGGCTAGAGCAGTTCTTC.

The chain links TRBV19 to TRBJ2-1, with 11 bases that match TRBD2. This CDR3 contains 16 residues. Germline V gene sequence: CDR1 LNHDA, CDR2 SQIVND (reference sequence). V dropped 8 bases and J dropped 10; count of bases not matched to a gene: 16. The CDR3 coding sequence is TGTGCCAGTCGGGCGAGGGGGCTGGTAGCGGGAGGGGAGCAGTTCTTC. Protein: CASRARGLVAGGEQFF.

There are a few counts of this clonotype. The chain employs TRBV19 and TRBJ1-5; the D is unclear. Germline CDR1 is LNHDA and CDR2 is SQIVND (reference sequence). This CDR3 has 17 amino acids. The V end was cut by 10 bases, the J end by 6 bases, with 28 bases between. The CDR3 loop is CATPPPPLAGPCQPQHF. Here the CDR3 DNA reads TGTGCCACCCCACCCCCTCCCCTGGCGGGTCCCTGTCAGCCCCAGCATTTT.

About this clonotype itself: The conserved final phenylalanine or tryptophan is absent from the CDR3, which likely points to a read error. This chain joins TRBV7-9 and TRBJ2-3, with D tentatively TRBD1 (6 bases). The CDR3 totals 15 residues. V lost 5 bases to trimming and J lost 3 bases, with 15 bases between them. Germline CDR1 reads SEHNR; CDR2 reads FQNEAQ (reference sequence). The CDR3 sequence is CASSPVARGTDTQYC. The CDR3, as DNA: TGTGCCAGCAGCCCCGTTGCCAGGGGAACAGATACGCAGTATTGT.